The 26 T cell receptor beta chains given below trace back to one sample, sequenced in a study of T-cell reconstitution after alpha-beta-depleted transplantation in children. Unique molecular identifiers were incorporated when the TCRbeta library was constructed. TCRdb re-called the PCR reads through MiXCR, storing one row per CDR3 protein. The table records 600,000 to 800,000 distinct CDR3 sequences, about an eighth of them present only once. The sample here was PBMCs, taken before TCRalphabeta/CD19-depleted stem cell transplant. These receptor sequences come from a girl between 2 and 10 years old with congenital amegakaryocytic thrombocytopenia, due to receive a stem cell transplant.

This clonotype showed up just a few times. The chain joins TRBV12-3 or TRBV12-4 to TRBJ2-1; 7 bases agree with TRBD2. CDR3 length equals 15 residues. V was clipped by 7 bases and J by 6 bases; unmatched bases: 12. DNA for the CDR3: TGTGCCAGCACTCCTCCGAGAGGGGAGGGCAATGAGCAGTTCTTC. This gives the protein CASTPPRGEGNEQFF.

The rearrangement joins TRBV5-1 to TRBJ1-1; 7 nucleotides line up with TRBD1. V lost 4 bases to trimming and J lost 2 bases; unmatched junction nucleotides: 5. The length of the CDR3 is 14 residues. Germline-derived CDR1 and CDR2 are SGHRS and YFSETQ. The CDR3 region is CASSRTGINTEAFF. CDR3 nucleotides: TGCGCCAGCAGCAGGACAGGAATAAACACTGAAGCTTTCTTT.

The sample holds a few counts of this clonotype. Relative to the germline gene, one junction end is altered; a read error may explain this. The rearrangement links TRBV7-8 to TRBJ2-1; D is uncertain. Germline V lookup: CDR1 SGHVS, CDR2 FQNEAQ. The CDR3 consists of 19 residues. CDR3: CASRLDAIFTADRNNEQFF. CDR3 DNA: TGTGCCAGCAGATTAGACGCCATTTTCACCGCCGATCGCAACAATGAGCAGTTCTTC.

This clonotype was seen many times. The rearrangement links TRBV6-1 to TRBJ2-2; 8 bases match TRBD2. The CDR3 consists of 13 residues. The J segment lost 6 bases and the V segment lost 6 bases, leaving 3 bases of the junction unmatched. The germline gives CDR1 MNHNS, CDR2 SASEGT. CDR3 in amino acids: CASSPGRAGELFF. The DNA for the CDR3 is TGTGCCAGCAGCCCCGGGAGGGCCGGGGAGCTGTTTTTT.

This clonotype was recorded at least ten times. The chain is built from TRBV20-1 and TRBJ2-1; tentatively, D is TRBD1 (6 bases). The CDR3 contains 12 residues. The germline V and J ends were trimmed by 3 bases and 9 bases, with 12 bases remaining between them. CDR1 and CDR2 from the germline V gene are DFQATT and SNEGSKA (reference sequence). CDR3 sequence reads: CSASQGSPEQFF. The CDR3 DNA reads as TGCAGTGCTAGTCAGGGGTCCCCTGAGCAGTTCTTC.

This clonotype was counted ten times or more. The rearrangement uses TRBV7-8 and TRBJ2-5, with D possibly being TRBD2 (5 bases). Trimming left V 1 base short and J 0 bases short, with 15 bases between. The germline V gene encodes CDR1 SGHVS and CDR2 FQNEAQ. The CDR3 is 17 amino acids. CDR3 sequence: CASSLDFAGNNQETQYF. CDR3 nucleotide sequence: TGTGCCAGCAGCTTAGATTTCGCGGGCAACAACCAAGAGACCCAGTACTTC.

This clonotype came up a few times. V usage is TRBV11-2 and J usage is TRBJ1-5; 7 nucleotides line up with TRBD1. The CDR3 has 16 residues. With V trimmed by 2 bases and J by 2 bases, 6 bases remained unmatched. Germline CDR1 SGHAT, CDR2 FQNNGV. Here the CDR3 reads CASSLMAGGRNQPQHF. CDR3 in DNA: TGTGCCAGCAGCTTAATGGCAGGGGGTCGCAATCAGCCCCAGCATTTT. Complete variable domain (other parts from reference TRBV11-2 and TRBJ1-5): EAGVAQSPRYKIIEKRQSVAFWCNPISGHATLYWYQQILGQGPKLLIQFQNNGVVDDSQLPKDRFSAERLKGVDSTLKIQPAKLEDSAVYLCASSLMAGGRNQPQHFGDGTRLSIL.

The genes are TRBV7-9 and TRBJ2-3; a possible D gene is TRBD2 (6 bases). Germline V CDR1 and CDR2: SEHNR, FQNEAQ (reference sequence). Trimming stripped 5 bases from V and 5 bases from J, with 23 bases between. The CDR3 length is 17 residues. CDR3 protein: CASSPPQEGLWGDTQYF. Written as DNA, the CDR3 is TGTGCCAGCAGCCCTCCTCAGGAGGGCCTTTGGGGAGATACGCAGTATTTT.

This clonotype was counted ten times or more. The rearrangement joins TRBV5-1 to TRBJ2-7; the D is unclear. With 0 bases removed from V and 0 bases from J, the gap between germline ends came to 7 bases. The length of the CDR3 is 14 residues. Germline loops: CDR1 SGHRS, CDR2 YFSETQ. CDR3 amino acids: CASSLGPSSYEQYF. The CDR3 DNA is TGCGCCAGCAGCTTGGGGCCTTCCTCCTACGAGCAGTACTTC.

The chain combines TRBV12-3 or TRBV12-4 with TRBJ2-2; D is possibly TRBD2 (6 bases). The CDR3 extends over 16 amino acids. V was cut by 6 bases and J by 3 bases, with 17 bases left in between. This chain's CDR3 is CASRAVWGDHTGELFF. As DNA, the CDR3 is TGTGCCAGCAGGGCGGTCTGGGGGGACCACACCGGGGAGCTGTTTTTT.

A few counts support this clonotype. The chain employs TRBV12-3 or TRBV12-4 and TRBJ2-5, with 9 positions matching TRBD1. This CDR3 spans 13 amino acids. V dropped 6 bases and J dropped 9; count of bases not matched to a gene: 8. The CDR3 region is CASSQRQGVSQYF. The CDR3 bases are TGTGCCAGCAGCCAAAGACAGGGGGTGTCCCAGTACTTC.

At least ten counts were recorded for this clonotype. CDR3 sequence reads: CAISERGTSGRDFTQYF. The CDR3 DNA follows: TGTGCCATCAGTGAGAGGGGGACTAGCGGGAGAGATTTTACGCAGTATTTT. V is TRBV10-3 and J is TRBJ2-3; 14 bases match TRBD2. The germline gives CDR1 ENHRY, CDR2 SYGVKD. CDR3 length: 17 amino acids. V shed 2 bases and J 8 bases; nucleotides not matched to a gene: 9.

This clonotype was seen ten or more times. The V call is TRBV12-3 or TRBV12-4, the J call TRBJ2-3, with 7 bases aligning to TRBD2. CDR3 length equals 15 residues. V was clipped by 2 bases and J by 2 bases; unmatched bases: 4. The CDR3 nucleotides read TGTGCCAGCAGTTTAACTAGCGCTTACACAGATACGCAGTATTTT. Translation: CASSLTSAYTDTQYF.

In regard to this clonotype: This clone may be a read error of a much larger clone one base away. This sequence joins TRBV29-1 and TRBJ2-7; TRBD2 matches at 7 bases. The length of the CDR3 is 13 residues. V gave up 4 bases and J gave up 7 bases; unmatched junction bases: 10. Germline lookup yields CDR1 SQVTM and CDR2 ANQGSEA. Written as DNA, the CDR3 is TGCAGCGTTGCAGCGGGACTCAATTATGAGCAGTACTTC. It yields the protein CSVAAGLNYEQYF.

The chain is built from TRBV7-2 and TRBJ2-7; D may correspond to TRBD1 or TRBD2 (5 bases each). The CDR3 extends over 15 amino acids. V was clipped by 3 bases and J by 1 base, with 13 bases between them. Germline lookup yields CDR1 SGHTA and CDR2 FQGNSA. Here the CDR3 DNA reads TGTGCCAGCAGCTTGGTAGGGACCGAGTCCTACGAGCAGTACTTC. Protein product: CASSLVGTESYEQYF.

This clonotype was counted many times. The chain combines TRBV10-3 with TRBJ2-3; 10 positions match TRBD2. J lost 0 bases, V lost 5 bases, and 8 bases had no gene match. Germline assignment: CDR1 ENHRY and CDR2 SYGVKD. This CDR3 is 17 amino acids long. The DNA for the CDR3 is TGTGCCATCAGTAGACAGTGGACTAGCGGTAGCACAGATACGCAGTATTTT. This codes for CAISRQWTSGSTDTQYF.

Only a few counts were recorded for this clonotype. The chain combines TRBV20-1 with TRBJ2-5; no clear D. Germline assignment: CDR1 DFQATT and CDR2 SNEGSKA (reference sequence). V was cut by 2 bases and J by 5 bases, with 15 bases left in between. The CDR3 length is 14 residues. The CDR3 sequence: CSARYGLVKETQYF. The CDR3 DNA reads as TGCAGTGCTAGATATGGGTTAGTTAAGGAGACCCAGTACTTC.

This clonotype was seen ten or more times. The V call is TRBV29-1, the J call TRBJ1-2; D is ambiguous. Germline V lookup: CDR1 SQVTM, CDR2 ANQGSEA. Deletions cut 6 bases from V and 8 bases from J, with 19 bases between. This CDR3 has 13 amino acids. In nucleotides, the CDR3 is TGCAGCGTGCTTGGCAGTCAACCAGGAGGCTACACCTTC. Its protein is CSVLGSQPGGYTF.

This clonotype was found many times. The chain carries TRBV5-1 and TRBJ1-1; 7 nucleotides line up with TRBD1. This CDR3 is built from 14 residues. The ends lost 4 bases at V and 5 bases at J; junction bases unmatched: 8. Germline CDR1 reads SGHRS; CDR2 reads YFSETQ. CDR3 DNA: TGCGCCAGCAGCCTAAACAGGGGTGAGACTGAAGCTTTCTTT. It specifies CASSLNRGETEAFF.

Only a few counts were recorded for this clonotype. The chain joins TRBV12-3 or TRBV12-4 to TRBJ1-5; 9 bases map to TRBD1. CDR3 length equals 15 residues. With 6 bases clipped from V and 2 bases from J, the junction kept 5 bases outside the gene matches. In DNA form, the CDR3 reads TGTGCCAGCAGGGGGGGACAGGGTGGCAATCAGCCCCAGCATTTT. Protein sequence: CASRGGQGGNQPQHF.

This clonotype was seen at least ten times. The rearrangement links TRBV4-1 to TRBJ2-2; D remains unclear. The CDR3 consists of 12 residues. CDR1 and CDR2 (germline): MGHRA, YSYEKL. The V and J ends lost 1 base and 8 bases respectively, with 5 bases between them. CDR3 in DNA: TGCGCCAGCAGCCAAGTCGGGGGGGAGCTGTTTTTT. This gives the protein CASSQVGGELFF.

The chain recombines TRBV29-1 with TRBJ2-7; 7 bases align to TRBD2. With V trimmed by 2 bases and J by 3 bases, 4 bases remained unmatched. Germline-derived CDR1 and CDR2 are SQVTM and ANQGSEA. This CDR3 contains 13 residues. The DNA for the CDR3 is TGCAGCGTTGAAAGCGGGATCGACTACGAGCAGTACTTC. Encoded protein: CSVESGIDYEQYF.

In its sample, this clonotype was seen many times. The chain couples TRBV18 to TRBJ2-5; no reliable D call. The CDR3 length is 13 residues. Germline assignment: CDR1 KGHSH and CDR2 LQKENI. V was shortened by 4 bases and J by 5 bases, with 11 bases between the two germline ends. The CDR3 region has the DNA TGTGCCAGCTCACGAATAGCCCTGGAGACCCAGTACTTC. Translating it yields CASSRIALETQYF.

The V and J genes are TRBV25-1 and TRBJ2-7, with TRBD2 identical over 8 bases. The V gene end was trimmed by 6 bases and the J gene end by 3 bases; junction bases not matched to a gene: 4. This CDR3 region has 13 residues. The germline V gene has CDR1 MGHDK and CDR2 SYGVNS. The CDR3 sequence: CASSQRGNYEQYF. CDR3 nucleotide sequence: TGTGCCAGCAGCCAGCGGGGGAACTACGAGCAGTACTTC.

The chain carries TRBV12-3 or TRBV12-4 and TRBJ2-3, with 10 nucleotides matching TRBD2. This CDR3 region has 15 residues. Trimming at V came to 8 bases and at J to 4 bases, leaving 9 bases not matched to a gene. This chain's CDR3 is CASLILGLAADTQYF. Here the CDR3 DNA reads TGTGCCAGCTTGATTCTAGGACTAGCGGCAGATACGCAGTATTTT.

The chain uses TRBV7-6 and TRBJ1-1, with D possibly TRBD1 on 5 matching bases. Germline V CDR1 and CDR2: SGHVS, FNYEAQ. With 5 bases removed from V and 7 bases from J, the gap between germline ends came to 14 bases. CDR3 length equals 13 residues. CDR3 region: CASSLRGLSEAFF. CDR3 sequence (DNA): TGTGCCAGCAGCCTAAGGGGACTGAGTGAAGCTTTCTTT.